A single sample is the source of the 22 T cell receptor beta chains below, sequenced in a study of shared clonotypes between healthy human individuals. Terminally differentiated effector memory CD45RA+ cells were excluded by CCR7 positive selection of CD45RO-negative cells. Measured with immunoSEQ multiplex PCR; TCRdb has only the in-frame clones, and not every one. This sample yields roughly 2.1 million clones, of which approximately 94% are seen a single time; under 2% belongs to the top ten. The sample comprised naive CD8+ T cells from PBMCs. The receptors shown here come from a man between 18 and 35 years old in good health. Some clones in this sample may be carry-over from other donors' samples.

The chain combines TRBV30 with TRBJ2-7; 7 nucleotides match TRBD1. V shed 7 bases, J shed 0 bases, and the junction held 6 bases outside the gene matches. Germline V gene data show CDR1 as GTSNPN and CDR2 as SVGIG (reference sequence). The CDR3 sequence is 13 residues long. The CDR3 loop is CASDRASSYEQYF. DNA for the CDR3: TGTGCCTCCGACAGGGCGAGCTCCTACGAGCAGTACTTC.

The CDR3 here is CASRALLAGGWDEQFF. In DNA form, the CDR3 reads TGTGCCAGCAGGGCTCTACTAGCGGGAGGGTGGGATGAGCAGTTCTTC. The chain employs TRBV11-1 and TRBJ2-1, with TRBD2 identical over 13 bases. Looked up from germline, CDR1 is SGHAT and CDR2 is FQDESV (reference sequence). V trimming: 6 bases; J trimming: 8 bases; junction bases outside the gene matches: 10. This CDR3 spans 16 amino acids.

This sequence joins TRBV27 and TRBJ2-2, with 8 positions matching TRBD1. The length of the CDR3 is 16 residues. Trimming cost V 3 bases and J 0 bases; bases outside gene matches: 3. Germline assignment: CDR1 MNHEY and CDR2 SMNVEV (reference sequence). The CDR3 nucleotides are TGTGCCAGCAGTTTTACAGGGGGTACGAACACCGGGGAGCTGTTTTTT. It is translated as CASSFTGGTNTGELFF.

The chain recombines TRBV9 with TRBJ2-7, with D possibly TRBD1 on 5 matching bases. Trimming shortened V by 0 bases and J by 0 bases, and 10 bases separated the two germline ends. Germline assignment: CDR1 SGDLS and CDR2 YYNGEE. The CDR3 runs 15 residues. The CDR3 reads CASSVADSYSYEQYF. DNA for the CDR3: TGTGCCAGCAGCGTAGCCGACAGCTACTCCTACGAGCAGTACTTC.

V gene TRBV7-9 combines with J gene TRBJ2-7, with 11 bases aligning to TRBD1. Trimming removed 7 bases from V and 3 bases from J; junction bases left unmatched: 8. Germline V gives CDR1 SEHNR, CDR2 FQNEAQ (reference sequence). There are 15 residues in the CDR3. As DNA, the CDR3 is TGTGCCAGCAACCAACCCGGGACAGGGGGCTACGAGCAGTACTTC. Its translation: CASNQPGTGGYEQYF.

The V and J genes are TRBV27 and TRBJ1-6; 8 bases fit TRBD1. Germline CDR1 reads MNHEY; CDR2 reads SMNVEV (reference sequence). The CDR3 contains 15 residues. Unmatched junction bases numbered 8, after V lost 4 bases and J lost 9 bases. CDR3 bases: TGTGCCAGCAGTTACGCGGACAGGGAAAGTTCACCCCTCCACTTT. It is translated as CASSYADRESSPLHF.

This clone was seen a single time. The chain employs TRBV21-1 and TRBJ1-1. TRBV21-1 is a pseudogene locus. The CDR3 consists of 14 residues. Here the CDR3 reads CASSKGMENTEAFF. CDR3 bases: TGTGCCAGCAGCAAAGGCATGGAGAACACTGAAGCTTTCTTT.

This clone appeared once. This chain connects TRBV7-3 to TRBJ2-1; D is uncertain. Looked up from germline, CDR1 is SGHTA and CDR2 is FQGTGA. This CDR3 comprises 12 residues. Trimming stripped 3 bases from V and 8 bases from J, with 8 bases between. Written as DNA, the CDR3 is TGTGCCAGCAGCTTGACTGAGCATGAGCAGTTCTTC. Encoded protein: CASSLTEHEQFF.

The V gene is TRBV19, the J gene TRBJ2-1; the D is unclear. Looked up from germline, CDR1 is LNHDA and CDR2 is SQIVND (reference sequence). The CDR3 has 15 residues. Trimming shortened V by 7 bases and J by 0 bases, and 13 bases separated the two germline ends. The DNA of the CDR3 is TGTGCCAGTAACGTCTATACAAGCTCCTACAATGAGCAGTTCTTC. As protein: CASNVYTSSYNEQFF. Filled out from reference TRBV19 and TRBJ2-1, the complete variable domain reads DGGITQSPKYLFRKEGQNVTLSCEQNLNHDAMYWYRQDPGQGLRLIYYSQIVNDFQKGDIAEGYSVSREKKESFPLTVTSAQKNPTAFYLCASNVYTSSYNEQFFGPGTRLTVL.

This chain uses TRBV28 with TRBJ2-3; weak D call: TRBD2 (6 bases). CDR1 is MDHEN and CDR2 is SYDVKM in the germline V gene. The CDR3 is made up of 14 amino acids. The V and J ends lost 5 bases and 8 bases respectively, with 17 bases between them. CDR3 protein: CASSRNPGTPTQYF. Written as DNA, the CDR3 is TGTGCCAGCAGTCGCAACCCCGGGACTCCTACGCAGTATTTT.

The gene calls are TRBV28 and TRBJ2-3; 10 bases are a match to TRBD1. The CDR3 is made up of 18 amino acids. V lost 3 bases to trimming and J lost 0 bases; unmatched junction nucleotides: 9. In germline, CDR1 is MDHEN, CDR2 SYDVKM. For the CDR3, the DNA is TGTGCCAGCAGTTTGGTCATCGGGGACAGGGGAAGCACAGATACGCAGTATTTT. Its protein is CASSLVIGDRGSTDTQYF. Complete variable domain (other parts from reference TRBV28 and TRBJ2-3): DVKVTQSSRYLVKRTGEKVFLECVQDMDHENMFWYRQDPGLGLRLIYFSYDVKMKEKGDIPEGYSVSREKKERFSLILESASTNQTSMYLCASSLVIGDRGSTDTQYFGPGTRLTVL.

The chain joins TRBV7-2 to TRBJ1-1; D is unclear. V was trimmed by 2 bases and J by 1 base, leaving 8 bases between them. The CDR3 runs 14 residues. Germline lookup yields CDR1 SGHTA and CDR2 FQGNSA. The CDR3 here is CASSLYRTNTEAFF. DNA of the CDR3: TGTGCCAGCAGCTTATACCGGACGAACACTGAAGCTTTCTTT.

The V and J genes are TRBV7-6 and TRBJ2-1, with 10 positions matching TRBD2. CDR1 SGHVS and CDR2 FNYEAQ come from the germline V gene. The CDR3 is 18 residues long. V dropped 3 bases and J dropped 0; count of bases not matched to a gene: 8. CDR3 region: CASSFLAGALSSYNEQFF. The DNA for the CDR3 is TGTGCCAGCAGCTTTCTAGCGGGAGCCCTAAGCTCCTACAATGAGCAGTTCTTC. The whole variable domain, remainder taken from reference TRBV7-6 and TRBJ2-1, is GAGVSQSPRYKVTKRGQDVALRCDPISGHVSLYWYRQALGQGPEFLTYFNYEAQQDKSGLPNDRFSAERPEGSISTLTIQRTEQRDSAMYRCASSFLAGALSSYNEQFFGPGTRLTVL.

The CDR3 region is CASSLKGLAGETQYF. The CDR3 nucleotides are TGTGCCAGCAGCTTGAAGGGACTAGCTGGAGAGACCCAGTACTTC. J is TRBJ2-5 and V is TRBV5-4; TRBD2 matches 9 bases. With V trimmed by 1 base and J by 4 bases, 5 bases remained unmatched. The germline V gene has CDR1 SGHNT and CDR2 YYREEE (reference sequence). The CDR3 totals 15 residues.

This chain links TRBV28 with TRBJ2-1; 7 bases map to TRBD2. The germline CDR1 and CDR2 sequences are MDHEN and SYDVKM. The CDR3 totals 17 residues. V shed 3 bases, J shed 3 bases, and the junction held 11 bases outside the gene matches. The CDR3 here is CASSFPLRGGGYNEQFF. The CDR3, as DNA: TGTGCCAGCAGTTTTCCCCTGCGCGGGGGAGGCTACAATGAGCAGTTCTTC.

This clone occurred a few times. The chain recombines TRBV19 with TRBJ1-1, with no clear D. This CDR3 is built from 15 residues. Germline V gene data show CDR1 as LNHDA and CDR2 as SQIVND (reference sequence). Trimming removed 8 bases at V and 0 bases at J, with 16 bases between. The CDR3 nucleotides are TGTGCCAGTTCACATCATACGGCCCTGAACACTGAAGCTTTCTTT. Translated: CASSHHTALNTEAFF.

The chain is built from TRBV2 and TRBJ2-7, with TRBD1 as a possible D gene (5 bases). Germline values: CDR1 SNHLY, CDR2 FYNNEI. The CDR3 is 14 amino acids. V was clipped by 5 bases and J by 0 bases, with 11 bases between them. The CDR3 loop reads CASSLGRDSYEQYF. CDR3 DNA: TGTGCCAGCAGTCTGGGCAGGGACTCCTACGAGCAGTACTTC.

This chain joins TRBV7-2 and TRBJ2-3, with a possible D match to TRBD1 (5 bases). Germline CDR1 reads SGHTA; CDR2 reads FQGNSA. Trimming removed 7 bases from V and 1 base from J, with 15 bases in between. CDR3 length equals 15 residues. The CDR3 protein is CASNSGTRGTDTQYF. CDR3 coding DNA: TGTGCCAGCAATTCCGGCACCAGGGGCACAGATACGCAGTATTTT.

This sequence joins TRBV30 and TRBJ2-7; TRBD1 matches 7 bases. The V gene's germline CDR1 is GTSNPN and CDR2 SVGIG (reference sequence). This CDR3 is 14 amino acids long. Trimming removed 4 bases from V and 9 bases from J; junction bases left unmatched: 15. In DNA form, the CDR3 reads TGTGCCTGGACCAGAATGGGGCAGGGGGACGGGCAGTACTTC. This sequence encodes CAWTRMGQGDGQYF.

This chain uses TRBV27 with TRBJ2-7; tentative D call: TRBD2 (6 bases). V lost 6 bases to trimming and J lost 3 bases, with 15 bases between them. CDR3 length equals 14 residues. The germline V gene encodes CDR1 MNHEY and CDR2 SMNVEV (reference sequence). The CDR3 bases are TGTGCCAGCAGAAGTAGCGGAACGGGCTACGAGCAGTACTTC. As protein: CASRSSGTGYEQYF.

The CDR3 loop is CASSIPIGLAAYEQYF. CDR3 coding DNA: TGTGCCAGTAGTATTCCCATCGGACTAGCTGCCTACGAGCAGTACTTC. The chain employs TRBV19 and TRBJ2-7; 8 nucleotides match TRBD2. The CDR3 consists of 16 residues. V lost 3 bases, J lost 2 bases, and 9 bases stayed unmatched. Looked up from germline, CDR1 is LNHDA and CDR2 is SQIVND (reference sequence).

This clone has a count of ten or more. This chain connects TRBV4-1 to TRBJ1-5; D is ambiguous. V was trimmed by 0 bases and J by 6 bases, leaving 18 bases between them. Germline values: CDR1 MGHRA, CDR2 YSYEKL. The CDR3 contains 17 residues. The CDR3 loop reads CASSQDSTTGSIQPQHF. The CDR3 nucleotides are TGCGCCAGCAGCCAAGATTCCACCACGGGTTCGATTCAGCCCCAGCATTTT.